Here is one TCR beta chain with its context. The data belong to a study of T cells in Graves' hyperthyroidism and ophthalmopathy. Diagnostic assessment was based on clinical symptoms, serum thyroxine and TRAb, thyroid ultrasound and orbital computed tomography. The CDR3 totals 16 residues. Trimming at V came to 0 bases and at J to 1 base, leaving 6 bases not matched to a gene. CDR1 is MGHRA, CDR2 YSYEKL, per germline. Using RNA transcripts as the source, TCR beta CDR3 regions were amplified. The TCR CDR3 was amplified in a first-round RT-PCR using the HTBI primer set. TCRdb itself ran the multiplex PCR reads through MiXCR, one entry per CDR3 protein. The sample yields over 700,000 distinct CDR3 sequences, about two fifths seen once.

This chain uses TRBV4-1 with TRBJ2-7; 7 positions agree with TRBD2. The sequence was collected from a man aged 18-30 years with Graves' hyperthyroidism. Sequenced sample: blood. As DNA, the CDR3 is TGCGCCAGCAGCCAAGAGGGCGGGGGACCTTCCTACGAGCAGTACTTC. Translating gives CASSQEGGGPSYEQYF.